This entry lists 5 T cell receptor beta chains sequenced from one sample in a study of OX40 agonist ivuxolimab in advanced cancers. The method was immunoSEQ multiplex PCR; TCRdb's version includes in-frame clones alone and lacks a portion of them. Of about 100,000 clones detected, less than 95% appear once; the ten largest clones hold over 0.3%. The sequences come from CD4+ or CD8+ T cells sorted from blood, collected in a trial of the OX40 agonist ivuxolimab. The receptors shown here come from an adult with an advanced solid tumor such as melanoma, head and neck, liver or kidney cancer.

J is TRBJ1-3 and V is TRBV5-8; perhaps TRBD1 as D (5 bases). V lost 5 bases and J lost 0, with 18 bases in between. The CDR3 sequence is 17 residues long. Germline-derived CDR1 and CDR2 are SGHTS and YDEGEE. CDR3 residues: CASRRDGRQPSGNTIYF. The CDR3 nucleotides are TGTGCCAGCAGACGGGACGGGAGGCAACCCTCTGGAAACACCATATATTTT.

CDR3 coding DNA: TGTGCCAGCATAGGAGGGGGGGACAGAACCTACGAGCAGTACTTC. This translates into CASIGGGDRTYEQYF. This chain links TRBV6-6 with TRBJ2-7; the D gene could be TRBD1 or TRBD2 (7 bases each). Per the germline V gene, CDR1 is MNHNY and CDR2 is SVGAGI (reference sequence). CDR3 length: 15 amino acids. Trimming left V 7 bases short and J 2 bases short, with 18 bases between.

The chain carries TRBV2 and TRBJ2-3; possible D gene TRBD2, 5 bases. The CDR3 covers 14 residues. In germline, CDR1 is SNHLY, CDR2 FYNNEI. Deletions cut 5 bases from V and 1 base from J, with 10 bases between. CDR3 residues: CASSLDGGTDTQYF. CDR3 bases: TGTGCCAGCAGTCTCGACGGGGGCACAGATACGCAGTATTTT.

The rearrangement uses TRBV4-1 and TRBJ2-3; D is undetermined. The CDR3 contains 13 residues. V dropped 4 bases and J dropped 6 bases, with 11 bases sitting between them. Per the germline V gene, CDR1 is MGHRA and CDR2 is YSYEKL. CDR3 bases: TGCGCCAGCAGCCTCCGGCTTGGGGATACGCAGTATTTT. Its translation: CASSLRLGDTQYF.

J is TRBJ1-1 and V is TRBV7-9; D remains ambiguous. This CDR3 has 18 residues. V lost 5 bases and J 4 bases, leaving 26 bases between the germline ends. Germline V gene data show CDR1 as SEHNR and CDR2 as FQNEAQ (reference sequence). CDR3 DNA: TGTGCCAGCAGCCCAATAACCACGACGCGGAGACACGGCACTGAAGCTTTCTTT. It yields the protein CASSPITTTRRHGTEAFF.